This T cell receptor beta chain was observed in a study of PD-1 blockade in classical Hodgkin lymphoma. V was cut by 3 bases and J by 2 bases, with 10 bases left in between. From germline, CDR1 is ENHRY and CDR2 SYGVKD. The CDR3 is 14 amino acids. Using immunoSEQ multiplex PCR, the repertoire was profiled, and TCRdb retains in-frame clones only, with some absent. Of over 85,000 clones in the sample, more than 80% were seen once. Every patient was affected by relapse after autologous stem cell transplantation, while exposure to brentuximab vedotin was not uniform. The chain couples TRBV10-3 to TRBJ1-1; D ambiguous. The sequence derives from a human donor with classical Hodgkin lymphoma. The material sequenced was peripheral blood mononuclear cells (PBMCs), taken before the second cycle of nivolumab. The CDR3 loop reads CAISDRATNTEAFF. In DNA form, the CDR3 reads TGTGCCATCAGTGATCGGGCTACCAACACTGAAGCTTTCTTT.